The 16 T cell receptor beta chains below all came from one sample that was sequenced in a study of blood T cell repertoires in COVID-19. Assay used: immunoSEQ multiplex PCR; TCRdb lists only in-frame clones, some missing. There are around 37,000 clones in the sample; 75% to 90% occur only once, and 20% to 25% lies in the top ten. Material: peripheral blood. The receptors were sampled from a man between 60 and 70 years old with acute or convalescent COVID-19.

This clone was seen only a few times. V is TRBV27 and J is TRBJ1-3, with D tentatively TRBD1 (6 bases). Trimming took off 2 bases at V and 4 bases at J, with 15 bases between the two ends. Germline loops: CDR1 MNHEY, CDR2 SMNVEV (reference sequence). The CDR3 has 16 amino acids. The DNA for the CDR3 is TGTGCCAGCAGTTTACAGGGACACGGTAGAGGAAACACCATATATTTT. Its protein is CASSLQGHGRGNTIYF.

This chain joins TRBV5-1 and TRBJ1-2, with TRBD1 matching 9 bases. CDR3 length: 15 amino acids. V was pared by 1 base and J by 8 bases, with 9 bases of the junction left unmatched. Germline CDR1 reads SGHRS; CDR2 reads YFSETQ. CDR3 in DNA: TGCGCCAGCAGCTTGTTAGGGACAGGGCTGGAGGGCTACACCTTC. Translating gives CASSLLGTGLEGYTF.

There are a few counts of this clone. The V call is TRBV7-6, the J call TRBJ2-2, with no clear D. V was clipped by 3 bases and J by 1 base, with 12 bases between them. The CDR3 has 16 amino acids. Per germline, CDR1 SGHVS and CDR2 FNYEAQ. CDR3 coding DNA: TGTGCCAGCAGCTTCACATACGGAGAGAACACCGGGGAGCTGTTTTTT. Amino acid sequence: CASSFTYGENTGELFF.

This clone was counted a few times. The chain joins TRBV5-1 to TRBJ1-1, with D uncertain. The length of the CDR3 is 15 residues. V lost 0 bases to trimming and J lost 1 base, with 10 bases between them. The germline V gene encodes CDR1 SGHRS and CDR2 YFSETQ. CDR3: CASSLGLSRNTEAFF. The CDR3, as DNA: TGCGCCAGCAGCTTGGGGTTAAGCCGGAACACTGAAGCTTTCTTT.

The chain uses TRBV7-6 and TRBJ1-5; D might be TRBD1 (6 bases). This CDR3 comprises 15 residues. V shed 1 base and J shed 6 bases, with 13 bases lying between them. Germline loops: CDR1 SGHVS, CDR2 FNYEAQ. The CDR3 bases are TGTGCCAGCAGCTTAGAGGGGTGGGGGCCTCAGCCCCAGCATTTT. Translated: CASSLEGWGPQPQHF.

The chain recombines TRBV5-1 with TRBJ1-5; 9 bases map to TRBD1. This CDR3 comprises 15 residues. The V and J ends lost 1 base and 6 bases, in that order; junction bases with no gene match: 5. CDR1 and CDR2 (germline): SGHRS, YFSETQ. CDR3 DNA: TGCGCCAGCAGCTTGACAGGGGGCTATGCTCAGCCCCAGCATTTT. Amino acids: CASSLTGGYAQPQHF.

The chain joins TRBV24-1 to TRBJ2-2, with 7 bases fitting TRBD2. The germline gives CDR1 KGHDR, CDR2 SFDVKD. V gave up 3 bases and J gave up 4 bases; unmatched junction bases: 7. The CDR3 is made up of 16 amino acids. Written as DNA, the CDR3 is TGTGCCACCAGTGATGGGGGAGGGCCGGGCACCGGGGAGCTGTTTTTT. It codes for CATSDGGGPGTGELFF.

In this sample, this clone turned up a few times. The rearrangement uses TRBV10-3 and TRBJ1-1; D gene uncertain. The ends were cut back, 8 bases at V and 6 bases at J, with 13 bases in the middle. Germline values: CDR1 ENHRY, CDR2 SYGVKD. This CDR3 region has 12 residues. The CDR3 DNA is TGTGCCATCCGGGAGGGATCGTCTGAAGCTTTCTTT. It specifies CAIREGSSEAFF.

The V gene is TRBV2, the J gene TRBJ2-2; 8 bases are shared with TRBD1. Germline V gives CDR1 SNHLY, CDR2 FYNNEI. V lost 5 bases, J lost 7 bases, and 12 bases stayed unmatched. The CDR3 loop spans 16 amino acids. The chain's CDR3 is CASSLTGGNWGGELFF. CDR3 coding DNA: TGTGCCAGCAGTCTCACAGGGGGGAATTGGGGCGGGGAGCTGTTTTTT.

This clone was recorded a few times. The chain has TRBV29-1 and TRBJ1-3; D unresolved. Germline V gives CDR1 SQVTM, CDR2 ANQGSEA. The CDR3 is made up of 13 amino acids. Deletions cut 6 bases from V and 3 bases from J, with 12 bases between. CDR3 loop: CSVRGSGGNTIYF. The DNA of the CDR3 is TGCAGCGTACGAGGAAGTGGTGGAAACACCATATATTTT.

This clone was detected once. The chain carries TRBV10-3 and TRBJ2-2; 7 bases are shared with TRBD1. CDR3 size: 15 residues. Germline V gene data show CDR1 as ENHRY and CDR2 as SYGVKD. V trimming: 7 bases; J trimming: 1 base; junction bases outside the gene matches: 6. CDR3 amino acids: CAIKRQGLNTGELFF. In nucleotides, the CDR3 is TGTGCCATCAAAAGACAGGGCTTGAACACCGGGGAGCTGTTTTTT.

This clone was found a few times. The CDR3 coding sequence is TGCAGTGCTAGTACTAGCACCCACAATGAGCAGTTCTTC. Residues: CSASTSTHNEQFF. This sequence joins TRBV20-1 and TRBJ2-1; the D gene is possibly TRBD2 (6 bases). V was pared by 3 bases and J by 5 bases, with 11 bases between. The CDR3 is 13 amino acids. Germline V lookup: CDR1 DFQATT, CDR2 SNEGSKA (reference sequence).

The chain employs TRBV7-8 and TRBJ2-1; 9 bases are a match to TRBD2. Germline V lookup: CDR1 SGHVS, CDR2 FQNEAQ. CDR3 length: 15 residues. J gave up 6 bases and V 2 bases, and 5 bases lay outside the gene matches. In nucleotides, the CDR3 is TGTGCCAGCAGCTTAATGCGGGAGGGGGTCAATGAGCAGTTCTTC. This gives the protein CASSLMREGVNEQFF.

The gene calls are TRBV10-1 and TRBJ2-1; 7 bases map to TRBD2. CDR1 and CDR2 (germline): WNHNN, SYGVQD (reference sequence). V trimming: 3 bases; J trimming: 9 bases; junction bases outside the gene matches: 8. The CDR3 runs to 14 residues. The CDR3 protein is CASSETGGTGEQFF. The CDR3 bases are TGCGCCAGCAGTGAAACGGGAGGAACGGGTGAGCAGTTCTTC.

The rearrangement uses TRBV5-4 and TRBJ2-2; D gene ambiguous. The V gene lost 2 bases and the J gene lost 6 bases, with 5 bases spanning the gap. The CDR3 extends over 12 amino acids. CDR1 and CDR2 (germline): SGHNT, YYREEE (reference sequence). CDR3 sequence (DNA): TGTGCCAGCAGCTTCACGGCCGGGGAGCTGTTTTTT. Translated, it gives CASSFTAGELFF.

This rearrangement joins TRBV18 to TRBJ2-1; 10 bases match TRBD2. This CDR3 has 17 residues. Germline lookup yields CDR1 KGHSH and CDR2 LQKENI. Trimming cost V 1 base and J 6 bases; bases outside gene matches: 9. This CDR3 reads CASSPLSSGRPSNEQFF. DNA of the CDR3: TGTGCCAGCTCACCACTCTCTAGCGGGAGACCGAGCAATGAGCAGTTCTTC.